This T cell receptor (beta chain) was recorded in a study of blood T cells in healthy people across ages. Study-level findings and limits: In these data, TCR beta diversity tracked strongly with naive T cell percentage.

The germline V gene has CDR1 LGHNA and CDR2 YSLEER. The CDR3 has 17 amino acids. V lost 2 bases to trimming and J lost 7 bases; unmatched junction nucleotides: 9. Comment on this clonotype: What it recognizes is unknown.

The use of a sample-barcoded 5' primer and a J-beta primer mix characterized a second PCR of about 7 to 12 cycles. TCRdb itself ran the 5' RACE reads through MiXCR, one entry per CDR3 protein. The sample includes 700,000 or so distinct CDR3 sequences, 22% of them seen just once. The material sequenced was blood. The origin of this receptor is a man between 70 and 80 years old in good health. The chain recombines TRBV4-3 with TRBJ1-6; 9 bases are shared with TRBD1. Written as DNA, the CDR3 is TGCGCCAGCAGCCAACTCGGGACAGGGTGGGGGAATTCACCCCTCCACTTT. It encodes CASSQLGTGWGNSPLHF.